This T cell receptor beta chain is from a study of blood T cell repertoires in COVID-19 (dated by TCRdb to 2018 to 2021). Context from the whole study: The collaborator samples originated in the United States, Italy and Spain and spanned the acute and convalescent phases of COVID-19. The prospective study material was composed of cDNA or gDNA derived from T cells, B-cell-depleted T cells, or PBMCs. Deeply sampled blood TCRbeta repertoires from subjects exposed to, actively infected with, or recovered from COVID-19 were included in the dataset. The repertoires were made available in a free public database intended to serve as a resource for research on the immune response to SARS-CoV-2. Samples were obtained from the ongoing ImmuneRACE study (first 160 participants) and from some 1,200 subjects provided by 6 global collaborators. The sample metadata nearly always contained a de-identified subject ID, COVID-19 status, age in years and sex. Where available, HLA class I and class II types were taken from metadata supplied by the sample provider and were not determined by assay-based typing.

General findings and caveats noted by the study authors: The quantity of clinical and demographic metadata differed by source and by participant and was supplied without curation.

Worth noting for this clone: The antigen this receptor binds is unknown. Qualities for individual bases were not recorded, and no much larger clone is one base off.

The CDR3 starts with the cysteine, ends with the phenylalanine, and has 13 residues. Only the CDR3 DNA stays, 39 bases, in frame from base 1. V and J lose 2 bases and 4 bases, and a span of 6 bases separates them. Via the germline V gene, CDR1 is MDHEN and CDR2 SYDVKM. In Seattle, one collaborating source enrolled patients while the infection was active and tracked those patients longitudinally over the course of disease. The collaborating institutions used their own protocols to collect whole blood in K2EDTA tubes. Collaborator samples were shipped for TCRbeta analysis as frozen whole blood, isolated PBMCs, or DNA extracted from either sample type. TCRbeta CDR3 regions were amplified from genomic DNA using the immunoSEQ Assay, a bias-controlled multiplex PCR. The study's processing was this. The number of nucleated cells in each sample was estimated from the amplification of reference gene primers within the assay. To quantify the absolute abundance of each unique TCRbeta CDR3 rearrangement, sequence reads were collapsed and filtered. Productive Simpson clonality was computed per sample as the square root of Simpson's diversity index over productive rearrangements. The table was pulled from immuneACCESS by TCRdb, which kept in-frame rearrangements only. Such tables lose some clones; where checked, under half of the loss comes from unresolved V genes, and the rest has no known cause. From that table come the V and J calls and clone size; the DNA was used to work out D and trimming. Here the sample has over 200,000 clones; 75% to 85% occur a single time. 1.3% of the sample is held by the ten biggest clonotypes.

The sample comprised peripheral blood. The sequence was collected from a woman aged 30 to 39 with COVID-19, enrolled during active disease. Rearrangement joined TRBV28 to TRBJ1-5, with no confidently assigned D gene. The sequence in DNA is TGTGCCAGCAGTTTAGGCCCAAATCAGCCCCAGCATTTT. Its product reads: CASSLGPNQPQHF.